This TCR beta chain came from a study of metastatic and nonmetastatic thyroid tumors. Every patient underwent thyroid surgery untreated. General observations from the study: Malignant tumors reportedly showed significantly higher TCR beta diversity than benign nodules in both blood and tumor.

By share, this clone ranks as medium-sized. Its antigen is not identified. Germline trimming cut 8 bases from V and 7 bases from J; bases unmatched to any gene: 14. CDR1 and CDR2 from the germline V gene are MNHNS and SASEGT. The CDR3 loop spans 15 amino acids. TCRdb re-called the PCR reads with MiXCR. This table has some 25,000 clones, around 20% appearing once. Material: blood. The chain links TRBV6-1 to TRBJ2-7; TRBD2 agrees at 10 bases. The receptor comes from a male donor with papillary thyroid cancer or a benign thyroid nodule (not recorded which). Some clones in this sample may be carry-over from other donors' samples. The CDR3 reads CASGVGLAASGEQYF. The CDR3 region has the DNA TGTGCCAGCGGCGTAGGACTAGCGGCCTCAGGGGAGCAGTACTTC.